Included here is one T cell receptor beta chain sequence, with context. No antigen is known for it. This specimen belongs to a study of CD8 T cells in Susac syndrome. Study results and limitations: Acknowledgment was made by the study that its TCR sequencing and HLA analysis involved a relatively small number of individuals.

Trimming took 5 bases from V and 3 from J; bases not matched to a gene: 9. The CDR3 runs to 16 residues. The V gene's germline CDR1 is SGHTA and CDR2 FQGNSA. The RNA, 0.5 to 1 ug, was put through reverse transcription using random hexamers. By means of immunoSEQ multiplex PCR, TCR beta CDR3 spanning 54 Vbeta and 13 Jbeta underwent amplification. TCRdb used MiXCR to reprocess the immunoSEQ multiplex PCR reads, holding one entry per CDR3 protein. The table records 250,000 to 350,000 distinct CDR3 sequences, under 95% of them present only once. The sample was CD4+ T cells from PBMCs. The TCR originated in a human donor with multiple sclerosis. The V gene is TRBV7-2, the J gene TRBJ2-5; 10 bases fit TRBD1. CDR3 residues: CASSPRQGAREETQYF. The CDR3 nucleotides read TGTGCCAGCAGCCCCCGACAGGGGGCTAGGGAAGAGACCCAGTACTTC.